This paragraph reports one T cell receptor beta chain. The use of a sample-barcoded 5' primer and a J-beta primer mix characterized a second PCR of roughly 6 to 11 cycles. A 12-random-nucleotide template-switch adaptor tagged each cDNA molecule. TCRdb processed the 5' RACE reads anew with MiXCR; each CDR3 protein has one entry. The sample contains about 830,000 distinct CDR3 sequences, about 59% of which appear only once. Healthy Caucasian individuals from Russia aged about 6 to 100 were enrolled as donors. The data belong to a study of blood T cells in healthy people across ages. Germline V gene lookup returns CDR1 SGHRS and CDR2 YFSETQ. The CDR3 consists of 17 residues. J was trimmed by 6 bases and V by 5 bases; bases with no gene match: 15.

What was sequenced was blood. This chain uses TRBV5-1 with TRBJ2-3, with 10 bases fitting TRBD2. This clonotype originated in a man aged 25-40 years in good health. In DNA, the CDR3 is TGCGCCAGCAGACGAATCCTAGCGGGGGAAATAACTGATACGCAGTATTTT. It is translated as CASRRILAGEITDTQYF. Using reference TRBV5-1 and TRBJ2-3 for the parts outside the CDR3, the full variable domain is KAGVTQTPRYLIKTRGQQVTLSCSPISGHRSVSWYQQTPGQGLQFLFEYFSETQRNKGNFPGRFSGRQFSNSRSEMNVSTLELGDSALYLCASRRILAGEITDTQYFGPGTRLTVL.